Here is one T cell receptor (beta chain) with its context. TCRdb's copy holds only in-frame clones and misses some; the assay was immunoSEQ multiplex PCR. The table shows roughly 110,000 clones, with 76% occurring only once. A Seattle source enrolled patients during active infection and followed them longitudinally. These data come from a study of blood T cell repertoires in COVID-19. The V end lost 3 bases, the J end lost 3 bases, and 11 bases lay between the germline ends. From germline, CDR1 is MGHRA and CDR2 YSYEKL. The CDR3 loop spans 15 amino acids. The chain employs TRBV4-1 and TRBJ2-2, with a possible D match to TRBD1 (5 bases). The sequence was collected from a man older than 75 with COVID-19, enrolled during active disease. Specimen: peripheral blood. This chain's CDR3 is CASSHGDRYTGELFF. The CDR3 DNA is TGCGCCAGCAGCCACGGCGACAGATACACCGGGGAGCTGTTTTTT.